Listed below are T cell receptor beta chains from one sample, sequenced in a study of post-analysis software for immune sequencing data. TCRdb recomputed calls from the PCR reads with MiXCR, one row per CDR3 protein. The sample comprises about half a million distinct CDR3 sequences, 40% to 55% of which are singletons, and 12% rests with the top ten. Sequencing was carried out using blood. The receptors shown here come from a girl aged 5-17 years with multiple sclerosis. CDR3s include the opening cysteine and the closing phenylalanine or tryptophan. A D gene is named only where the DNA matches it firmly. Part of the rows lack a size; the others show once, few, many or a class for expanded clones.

DNA: TGCAGTGCTAGAGGGATACTAGCGTGGGGCACAGATACGCAGTATTTT; CDR3: CSARGILAWGTDTQYF; size: .; V: TRBV20-1; D: TRBD2; length: 16; J: TRBJ2-3
DNA: TGTGCCAGCAGCTTTGAGGTCAGAACTAACTATGGCTACACCTTC; CDR3: CASSFEVRTNYGYTF; size: .; V: TRBV13; D: .; length: 15; J: TRBJ1-2
DNA: TGTGCCAGCATGACTAGCGGGAGTAAAGATACGCAGTATTTT; CDR3: CASMTSGSKDTQYF; size: .; V: TRBV2; D: TRBD2; length: 14; J: TRBJ2-3
DNA: TGTGCCAGCAGCCCGGACGGCTACTATGGCTACACCTTC; CDR3: CASSPDGYYGYTF; size: few; V: TRBV7-9; D: .; length: 13; J: TRBJ1-2
DNA: TGCAGTGCTAGAGATGGGGCAGCGGGAGAAGAGACCCAGTACTTC; CDR3: CSARDGAAGEETQYF; size: few; V: TRBV20-1; D: TRBD2; length: 15; J: TRBJ2-5
DNA: TGTGCCAGTTGTCGGAGTGGGTGGAGCACAGATACGCAGTATTTT; CDR3: CASCRSGWSTDTQYF; size: .; V: TRBV12-3/TRBV12-4; D: .; length: 15; J: TRBJ2-3
DNA: TGCGCCAGCAGCTTGTCTCCTCAGGGCACGGGAGGGGGTGAGCAGTTCTTC; CDR3: CASSLSPQGTGGGEQFF; size: few; V: TRBV5-1; D: TRBD2; length: 17; J: TRBJ2-1
DNA: TGTGCCAGCAGTTACTCGGAGCACTACGAGCAGTACTTC; CDR3: CASSYSEHYEQYF; size: .; V: TRBV6-6; D: .; length: 13; J: TRBJ2-7
DNA: TGTGCCAGCAGTCGATCGGGACAGGGGGCCTACGAGCAGTACTTC; CDR3: CASSRSGQGAYEQYF; size: .; V: TRBV27; D: TRBD1; length: 15; J: TRBJ2-7
DNA: TGCGCCAGCAGCCAGGGACTAGCGGAGGAGACCAAAAACATTCAGTACTTC; CDR3: CASSQGLAEETKNIQYF; size: few; V: TRBV4-3; D: TRBD2; length: 17; J: TRBJ2-4
DNA: TGCAGCGTTGAGACTTCAGGCTCCTACGAGCAGTACTTC; CDR3: CSVETSGSYEQYF; size: few; V: TRBV29-1; D: .; length: 13; J: TRBJ2-7
DNA: TGCGCCAGCAGCTTCGACAAAACCTACGAGCAGTACTTC; CDR3: CASSFDKTYEQYF; size: .; V: TRBV5-1; D: .; length: 13; J: TRBJ2-7
DNA: TGTGCCAGCAGGGCAGACAGGGTACTCCGCGAGCAGTACTTC; CDR3: CASRADRVLREQYF; size: .; V: TRBV28; D: TRBD1; length: 14; J: TRBJ2-7
DNA: TGCAGTGCGCGCGACAGGTTATCCACCCAGGGGGGAGGCTACACCTTC; CDR3: CSARDRLSTQGGGYTF; size: .; V: TRBV20-1; D: TRBD1; length: 16; J: TRBJ1-2
DNA: TGTGCCACCAGCAGAGATCGGACTGTAGCCAAAAACATTCAGTACTTC; CDR3: CATSRDRTVAKNIQYF; size: .; V: TRBV15; D: .; length: 16; J: TRBJ2-4
DNA: TGCAGTGCTTCAACCGGGACAGGGGAGTTCTTC; CDR3: CSASTGTGEFF; size: .; V: TRBV20-1; D: TRBD1; length: 11; J: TRBJ2-1
DNA: TGTGCCAGCAGTTTTTCTAGCGGGAGCGACAATGAGCAGTTCTTC; CDR3: CASSFSSGSDNEQFF; size: once; V: TRBV6-6; D: TRBD2; length: 15; J: TRBJ2-1
DNA: TGCAGCGTTCGTTTGCGGGCGGGGACGATTCAGTACTTC; CDR3: CSVRLRAGTIQYF; size: .; V: TRBV29-1; D: .; length: 13; J: TRBJ2-4
DNA: TGTGCCAGCAGCCCTACCGAACCTGACAGGGCCTATGGCTACACCTTC; CDR3: CASSPTEPDRAYGYTF; size: few; V: TRBV14; D: TRBD1; length: 16; J: TRBJ1-2
DNA: TGTGCCAGCTCCTGTACGTCACAGACAGATACGCAGTATTTT; CDR3: CASSCTSQTDTQYF; size: once; V: TRBV27; D: .; length: 14; J: TRBJ2-3
DNA: TGTGCCAGCAGCCAAGAGCCCGGGGTGACCGGGGAGCTGTTTTTT; CDR3: CASSQEPGVTGELFF; size: .; V: TRBV3-1; D: .; length: 15; J: TRBJ2-2
DNA: TGTGCCAGCAGTTTGTCGGACGGGTTCTCCTACGAGCAGTACTTC; CDR3: CASSLSDGFSYEQYF; size: few; V: TRBV28; D: .; length: 15; J: TRBJ2-7
DNA: TGTGCCAGCAGTTTCAGACAGGTTGACAATGAGCAGTTCTTC; CDR3: CASSFRQVDNEQFF; size: .; V: TRBV28; D: .; length: 14; J: TRBJ2-1
DNA: TGCAGCGTTGTTTCGGATCGCTACAATGAGCAGTTCTTC; CDR3: CSVVSDRYNEQFF; size: once; V: TRBV29-1; D: .; length: 13; J: TRBJ2-1
DNA: TGTGCCAGCAGCTTAGCAGGGGAGGACATTCAGTACTTC; CDR3: CASSLAGEDIQYF; size: .; V: TRBV7-9; D: .; length: 13; J: TRBJ2-4
DNA: TGTGCCAGCGAACTAGCGGGCGGGTTGGTGCAGTTCTTC; CDR3: CASELAGGLVQFF; size: .; V: TRBV7-9; D: TRBD2; length: 13; J: TRBJ2-1
DNA: TGTGCCAGCAGTTCCCGGGACAGGGGGCGCGAGGATGGCTACACCTTC; CDR3: CASSSRDRGREDGYTF; size: .; V: TRBV6-5; D: TRBD1; length: 16; J: TRBJ1-2
DNA: TGTGCCAGCAGCCAAGAATTCTCAAACTGGCTGTATTTT; CDR3: CASSQEFSNWLYF; size: .; V: TRBV3-1; D: .; length: 13; J: TRBJ2-3
DNA: TGCAGTGCTAGTTCCGGAGGTGACGGCTACACCTTC; CDR3: CSASSGGDGYTF; size: few; V: TRBV20-1; D: .; length: 12; J: TRBJ1-2
DNA: TGTGCCAGCAGCTTTTCCCTACTAGCGGAAGGGACAGATACGCAGTATTTT; CDR3: CASSFSLLAEGTDTQYF; size: .; V: TRBV7-2; D: TRBD2; length: 17; J: TRBJ2-3
DNA: TGTGCCGGCAGTTTCGGGACAAACTACGAGCAGTACTTC; CDR3: CAGSFGTNYEQYF; size: .; V: TRBV27; D: .; length: 13; J: TRBJ2-7
DNA: TGCAGCGTCGGGGACAGGAGAACGTTCCAAGAGACCCAGTACTTC; CDR3: CSVGDRRTFQETQYF; size: .; V: TRBV29-1; D: TRBD1; length: 15; J: TRBJ2-5
DNA: TGCAGTGCGCTAAAACAGGGATGGGATGGCTACACCTTC; CDR3: CSALKQGWDGYTF; size: .; V: TRBV20-1; D: .; length: 13; J: TRBJ1-2
DNA: TGTGCCAGCACGAACAGTAACTATGGCTACACCTTC; CDR3: CASTNSNYGYTF; size: .; V: TRBV6-6; D: .; length: 12; J: TRBJ1-2
DNA: TGTGCCAGCAGACCTCTCGGACAGGGGAACTATGGCTACACCTTC; CDR3: CASRPLGQGNYGYTF; size: .; V: TRBV28; D: TRBD1; length: 15; J: TRBJ1-2
DNA: TGCGCCAGCATCCCACTCTACGAGCAGTACTTC; CDR3: CASIPLYEQYF; size: many; V: TRBV10-1; D: .; length: 11; J: TRBJ2-7
DNA: TGTGCCAGCAGTTTACGATTCTTTTGGGACGTAGCCAAAAACATTCAGTACTTC; CDR3: CASSLRFFWDVAKNIQYF; size: .; V: TRBV12-3/TRBV12-4; D: .; length: 18; J: TRBJ2-4
DNA: TGCGCCAGCAGCCAAGGACTCGGGGCCGAGCAGTACTTC; CDR3: CASSQGLGAEQYF; size: .; V: TRBV4-3; D: .; length: 13; J: TRBJ2-7
DNA: TGCGCCAGCAGCCAAGATCTACCTTTCTCCTACAATGAGCAGTTCTTC; CDR3: CASSQDLPFSYNEQFF; size: .; V: TRBV4-1; D: .; length: 16; J: TRBJ2-1
DNA: TGTGCCAGCAGTCTCCAGGGATACCGGGACAGGCAGTACGAGCAGTACTTC; CDR3: CASSLQGYRDRQYEQYF; size: few; V: TRBV27; D: TRBD1; length: 17; J: TRBJ2-7
DNA: TGTGCCAGCAGTTCATCCGGGACACGGACTGCTTTCTTT; CDR3: CASSSSGTRTAFF; size: few; V: TRBV28; D: .; length: 13; J: TRBJ1-1
DNA: TGTGCCAGCAGTTTTGGGGGTTTCCGTCAGCCCCAGCATTTT; CDR3: CASSFGGFRQPQHF; size: few; V: TRBV12-3/TRBV12-4; D: .; length: 14; J: TRBJ1-5
DNA: TGCAGTGCTAGAGATCCGGGACCCTATGATCAGCCCCAGCATTTT; CDR3: CSARDPGPYDQPQHF; size: few; V: TRBV20-1; D: .; length: 15; J: TRBJ1-5
DNA: TGTGCCTGGAGGAGGACCAGCCTGGACGAGCAGTACTTC; CDR3: CAWRRTSLDEQYF; size: .; V: TRBV30; D: .; length: 13; J: TRBJ2-7
DNA: TGCGCCACCCAGAGAGACGTTAACACTGAAGCTTTCTTT; CDR3: CATQRDVNTEAFF; size: .; V: TRBV5-1; D: .; length: 13; J: TRBJ1-1
DNA: TGTGCTAGCAGCTTAACTAGGGGCGGGACCCAGTACTTC; CDR3: CASSLTRGGTQYF; size: .; V: TRBV7-7; D: .; length: 13; J: TRBJ2-5